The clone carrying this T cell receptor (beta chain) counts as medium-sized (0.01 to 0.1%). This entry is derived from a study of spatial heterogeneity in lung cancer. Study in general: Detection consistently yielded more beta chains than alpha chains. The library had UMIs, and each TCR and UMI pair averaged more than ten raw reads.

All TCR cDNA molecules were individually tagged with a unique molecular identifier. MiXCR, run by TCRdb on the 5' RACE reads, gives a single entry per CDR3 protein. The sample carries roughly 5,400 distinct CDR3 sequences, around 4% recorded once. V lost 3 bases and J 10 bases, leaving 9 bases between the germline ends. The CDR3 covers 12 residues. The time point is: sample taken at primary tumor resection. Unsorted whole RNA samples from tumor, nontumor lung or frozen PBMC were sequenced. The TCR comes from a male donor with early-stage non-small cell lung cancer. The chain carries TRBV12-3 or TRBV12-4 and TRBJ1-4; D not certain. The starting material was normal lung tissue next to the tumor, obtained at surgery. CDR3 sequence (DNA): TGTGCCAGCAGTTTCCCAGAGGGAAAACTGTTTTTT. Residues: CASSFPEGKLFF.